These T cell receptor beta chains were read from a single sample in a study of T cell clones after liver transplantation. Libraries were prepared by immunoSEQ multiplex PCR; TCRdb keeps only in-frame clonotypes and omits some of them. The sample carries 95,000 to 130,000 clones, 90% recorded once. The sample was CD4+ T cells from blood, taken 12 months after liver transplant. Receptors were obtained from a human patient who received a liver transplant. T cells may partly derive from the graft donor. Each CDR3 is given with its conserved first and last residue. A D gene is named only where the DNA matches it firmly. Some rows mark clone size as missing; the rest say once, few, many or name a class of expanded clone.

j_call: TRBJ2-3; d_call: TRBD2; v_call: TRBV6-1; clone_size: -; cdr3_nt: TGTGCCGGCGAGTCTCTAGCGGGAGCAGATACGCAGTATTTT; cdr3_aa: CAGESLAGADTQYF
j_call: TRBJ2-7; d_call: TRBD1; v_call: TRBV5-1; clone_size: -; cdr3_nt: TGCGCCAGCAGCTTGGAGGGGGCCGCCGAGCAGTACTTC; cdr3_aa: CASSLEGAAEQYF
j_call: TRBJ1-3; d_call: TRBD1; v_call: TRBV27; clone_size: once; cdr3_nt: TGTGCCAGCAGTGCCGGGACAGGGCTGCTGGGCCTAAAAAGGGGGTACTCTGGAAACACCATATATTTT; cdr3_aa: CASSAGTGLLGLKRGYSGNTIYF
j_call: TRBJ1-2; d_call: -; v_call: TRBV6-1; clone_size: -; cdr3_nt: TGTGCCAGCAGTGAAGGATCAGGGAAGTGGGCTGGCTACACCTTC; cdr3_aa: CASSEGSGKWAGYTF
j_call: TRBJ2-7; d_call: -; v_call: TRBV30; clone_size: once; cdr3_nt: TGTGCCTGGAGTCTCTCAACCTACGAGCAGTACTTC; cdr3_aa: CAWSLSTYEQYF
j_call: TRBJ2-3; d_call: TRBD2; v_call: TRBV6-5; clone_size: -; cdr3_nt: TGTGCCAGCAGCCTAGTACTAGCGGGCACAGATACGCAGTATTTT; cdr3_aa: CASSLVLAGTDTQYF
j_call: TRBJ2-3; d_call: TRBD1; v_call: TRBV27; clone_size: few; cdr3_nt: TGTGCCAGCAGTTCCTGGTTGGTCCGACAGGGTCCGGTGAAAGATACGCAGTATTTT; cdr3_aa: CASSSWLVRQGPVKDTQYF
j_call: TRBJ1-2; d_call: -; v_call: TRBV15; clone_size: few; cdr3_nt: TGTGCCACCAGCAGAGATAAGGGCTCCGGCTACACCTTC; cdr3_aa: CATSRDKGSGYTF
j_call: TRBJ2-7; d_call: -; v_call: TRBV10-3; clone_size: -; cdr3_nt: TGTGCCATCAGTGAGGGGGCTGCACAGCAGTACTTC; cdr3_aa: CAISEGAAQQYF
j_call: TRBJ2-5; d_call: -; v_call: TRBV29-1; clone_size: -; cdr3_nt: TGCAGCGTAGAAAAACAGGGCTGGACCCAAGAGACCCAGTACTTC; cdr3_aa: CSVEKQGWTQETQYF
j_call: TRBJ1-2; d_call: TRBD1; v_call: TRBV5-4; clone_size: few; cdr3_nt: TGTGCCAGCAGCGCCCGACAGGGGGGGATGGGTGGCTACACCTTC; cdr3_aa: CASSARQGGMGGYTF
j_call: TRBJ1-3; d_call: -; v_call: TRBV6-5; clone_size: -; cdr3_nt: TGTGCCAGTAAAGCAGGTTTCTCTGGAAACACCATATATTTT; cdr3_aa: CASKAGFSGNTIYF
j_call: TRBJ2-2; d_call: -; v_call: TRBV6-5; clone_size: -; cdr3_nt: TGTGCCAGCAGGTCCCCCCGCACCGGGGAGCTGTTTTTT; cdr3_aa: CASRSPRTGELFF
j_call: TRBJ2-7; d_call: -; v_call: TRBV7-2; clone_size: -; cdr3_nt: TGTGCCAGCAGCTTTTTGGAGCGAGCAGTGAGCTCCTACGAGCAGTACTTC; cdr3_aa: CASSFLERAVSSYEQYF
j_call: TRBJ2-3; d_call: -; v_call: TRBV30; clone_size: -; cdr3_nt: TGTGCCTGGAGTCTCGCGCCAGGGGCCACAGATACGCAGTATTTT; cdr3_aa: CAWSLAPGATDTQYF
j_call: TRBJ1-1; d_call: -; v_call: TRBV6-1; clone_size: -; cdr3_nt: TGTGCCAGCAGACGGGAACTTGGGGCATCCGGAACGGCTTTCTTT; cdr3_aa: CASRRELGASGTAFF
j_call: TRBJ2-3; d_call: -; v_call: TRBV5-1; clone_size: -; cdr3_nt: TGCGCCAGCAGCTTGGACAGGTTCGCCAGCACAGATACGCAGTATTTT; cdr3_aa: CASSLDRFASTDTQYF
j_call: TRBJ1-2; d_call: TRBD1; v_call: TRBV18; clone_size: -; cdr3_nt: TGTGCCAGCTCGCCGGGACAGGAGAACTATGGCTACACCTTC; cdr3_aa: CASSPGQENYGYTF
j_call: TRBJ2-1; d_call: -; v_call: TRBV28; clone_size: -; cdr3_nt: TGTGCCAGCAGTCAACAACGCCCCTTCGGGAACTACAATGAGCAGTTCTTC; cdr3_aa: CASSQQRPFGNYNEQFF
j_call: TRBJ2-2; d_call: TRBD2; v_call: TRBV9; clone_size: -; cdr3_nt: TGTGCCAGCAGCCCCCGACTAGCGGGAGGGTACGGGGAGCTGTTTTTT; cdr3_aa: CASSPRLAGGYGELFF
j_call: TRBJ2-7; d_call: -; v_call: TRBV6-6; clone_size: -; cdr3_nt: TGTGCCAGCAGTTACACCCCCGTTCTCTCAGCCAACGAGCAGTACTTC; cdr3_aa: CASSYTPVLSANEQYF
j_call: TRBJ1-1; d_call: -; v_call: TRBV29-1; clone_size: -; cdr3_nt: TGCAGCGTTGAGGGGGGGCGCGGGAACACTGAAGCTTTCTTT; cdr3_aa: CSVEGGRGNTEAFF
j_call: TRBJ1-1; d_call: -; v_call: TRBV6-5; clone_size: -; cdr3_nt: TGTGCCAGCAGTTACGCCCCAGGATACATGAACACTGAAGCTTTCTTT; cdr3_aa: CASSYAPGYMNTEAFF
j_call: TRBJ2-4; d_call: -; v_call: TRBV5-8; clone_size: -; cdr3_nt: TGTGCCAGCAGCTTTAGCGTCGAGGGTGGGATAGCCAAAAACATTCAGTACTTC; cdr3_aa: CASSFSVEGGIAKNIQYF
j_call: TRBJ2-7; d_call: -; v_call: TRBV11-3; clone_size: -; cdr3_nt: TGTGCCAGCAGCCTCGGACAGAACTACGAGCAGTACTTC; cdr3_aa: CASSLGQNYEQYF
j_call: TRBJ1-2; d_call: -; v_call: TRBV30; clone_size: -; cdr3_nt: TGTGCCTCGGGGGTCTATGGCTACACCTTC; cdr3_aa: CASGVYGYTF
j_call: TRBJ1-1; d_call: -; v_call: TRBV18; clone_size: -; cdr3_nt: TGTGCCAGCTCACCACGGGAGCTAAACACTGAAGCTTTCTTT; cdr3_aa: CASSPRELNTEAFF
j_call: TRBJ2-4; d_call: -; v_call: TRBV19; clone_size: -; cdr3_nt: TGTGCCAGTAGTCGAACGGCCGGGGCGGTCATTCAGTACTTC; cdr3_aa: CASSRTAGAVIQYF
j_call: TRBJ2-2; d_call: -; v_call: TRBV2; clone_size: -; cdr3_nt: TGTGCCAGCAGTGAGCGGCACACCGGGGAGCTGTTTTTT; cdr3_aa: CASSERHTGELFF
j_call: TRBJ2-3; d_call: TRBD1; v_call: TRBV4-3; clone_size: -; cdr3_nt: TGCGCCAGCAGCTTACGGACAGGGTCGACAGATACGCAGTATTTT; cdr3_aa: CASSLRTGSTDTQYF
j_call: TRBJ1-2; d_call: TRBD1; v_call: TRBV5-1; clone_size: -; cdr3_nt: TGCGCCAGCAGGGGGACAGGGGGCGACTATGGCTACACCTTC; cdr3_aa: CASRGTGGDYGYTF
j_call: TRBJ2-5; d_call: -; v_call: TRBV11-2; clone_size: -; cdr3_nt: TGTGCCAGCAGCTTTAGGAGACAAGAGACCCAGTACTTC; cdr3_aa: CASSFRRQETQYF
j_call: TRBJ1-6; d_call: TRBD1; v_call: TRBV30; clone_size: -; cdr3_nt: TGTGCCTGGAGCATAGCCCGCGGGACAGCTTTTAATTCACCCCTCCACTTT; cdr3_aa: CAWSIARGTAFNSPLHF
j_call: TRBJ2-7; d_call: TRBD2; v_call: TRBV11-3; clone_size: -; cdr3_nt: TGTGCCAGCAGCTCCCCGGGACTAGCGGCGTCTTGGGACGAGCAGTACTTC; cdr3_aa: CASSSPGLAASWDEQYF
j_call: TRBJ1-2; d_call: -; v_call: TRBV5-1; clone_size: -; cdr3_nt: TGCGCCAGCAGCTTGGAGGATCGAAATGGCTACACCTTC; cdr3_aa: CASSLEDRNGYTF
j_call: TRBJ1-2; d_call: TRBD1; v_call: TRBV25-1; clone_size: -; cdr3_nt: TGTGCCAGCAGTGAAGCCGGGACAGGGCCCTATGGCTACACCTTC; cdr3_aa: CASSEAGTGPYGYTF
j_call: TRBJ2-1; d_call: -; v_call: TRBV5-4; clone_size: -; cdr3_nt: TGTGCCAGCAGCTTAAGGAAAGCTGGCGATGAGCAGTTCTTC; cdr3_aa: CASSLRKAGDEQFF
j_call: TRBJ2-3; d_call: TRBD2; v_call: TRBV25-1; clone_size: -; cdr3_nt: TGTGCCAGCAGTGCCCCACTAGCGGGAGGAGCAGATACGCAGTATTTT; cdr3_aa: CASSAPLAGGADTQYF
j_call: TRBJ2-3; d_call: -; v_call: TRBV5-1; clone_size: -; cdr3_nt: TGCGCCAGCAGCTTGGAAGGGCTGCCCACAGATACGCAGTATTTT; cdr3_aa: CASSLEGLPTDTQYF
j_call: TRBJ2-7; d_call: TRBD2; v_call: TRBV19; clone_size: once; cdr3_nt: TGTGCCAGTAGCCAAAGGTGGACAGCGGGAGGGCCGGGACTCTACGAGCAGTACTTC; cdr3_aa: CASSQRWTAGGPGLYEQYF
j_call: TRBJ2-7; d_call: -; v_call: TRBV6-5; clone_size: -; cdr3_nt: TGTGCCAGTAATCCTGACAGATGGTCCTACGAGCAGTACTTC; cdr3_aa: CASNPDRWSYEQYF
j_call: TRBJ2-7; d_call: TRBD2; v_call: TRBV27; clone_size: -; cdr3_nt: TGTGCCAGCAAGGCGCGGGAGGTCTCCTACGAGCAGTACTTC; cdr3_aa: CASKAREVSYEQYF